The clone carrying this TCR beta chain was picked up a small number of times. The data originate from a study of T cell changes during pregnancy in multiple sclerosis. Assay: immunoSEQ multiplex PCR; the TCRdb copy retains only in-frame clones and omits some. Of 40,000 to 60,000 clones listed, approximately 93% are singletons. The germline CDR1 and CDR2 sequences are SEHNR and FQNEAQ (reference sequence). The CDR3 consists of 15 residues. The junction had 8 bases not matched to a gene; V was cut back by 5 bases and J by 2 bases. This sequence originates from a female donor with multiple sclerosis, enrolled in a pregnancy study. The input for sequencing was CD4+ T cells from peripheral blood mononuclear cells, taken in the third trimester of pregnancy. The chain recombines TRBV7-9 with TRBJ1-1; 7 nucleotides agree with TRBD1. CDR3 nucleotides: TGTGCCAGCAGCAAGGGGGCGCGAGGAAACACTGAAGCTTTCTTT. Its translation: CASSKGARGNTEAFF.